What follows describes a single TCR beta chain. The authors' processing: Amplified reference gene primers provided the basis for estimating nucleated cell counts. The repertoire was sequenced with immunoSEQ multiplex PCR; TCRdb's copy has only in-frame clones and lacks some. V and J calls and clone size are given by that table; D and trimming were obtained from the DNA. The sample carries roughly 180,000 clones, less than 90% recorded once. The entry originates in a study of blood T cell repertoires in COVID-19. Study background: Acute and convalescent COVID-19 specimens originated in the United States, Italy and Spain.

Per the germline V gene, CDR1 is SGDLS and CDR2 is YYNGEE. V was shortened by 4 bases and J by 9 bases, with 14 bases between the two germline ends. The CDR3 length is 13 residues. The sequence came from a man between 65 and 85 years old with active or convalescent COVID-19. The rearrangement links TRBV9 to TRBJ2-1; tentative D call: TRBD2 (6 bases). The sample taken for sequencing was peripheral blood. DNA for the CDR3: TGTGCCAGCAGCCCCGCCCCAGCGGGTGAGCAGTTCTTC. Translating gives CASSPAPAGEQFF.